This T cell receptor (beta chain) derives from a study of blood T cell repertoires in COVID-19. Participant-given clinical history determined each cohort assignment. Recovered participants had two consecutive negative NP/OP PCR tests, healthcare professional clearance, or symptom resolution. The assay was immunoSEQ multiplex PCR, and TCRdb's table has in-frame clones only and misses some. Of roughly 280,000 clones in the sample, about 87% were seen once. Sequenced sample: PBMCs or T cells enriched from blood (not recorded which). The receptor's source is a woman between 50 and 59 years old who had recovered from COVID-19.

The DNA of the CDR3 is TGTGCCAGCAGTTCCGCACTCGTCTCCTACGAGCAGTACTTC. The encoded protein is CASSSALVSYEQYF. V is TRBV7-2 and J is TRBJ2-7; unclear D gene. Germline CDR1 and CDR2: SGHTA and FQGNSA. This CDR3 is 14 amino acids long. V gave up 6 bases and J gave up 0 bases, with 12 bases separating them. The full variable domain, rest sourced from reference TRBV7-2 and TRBJ2-7, is GAGVSQSPSNKVTEKGKDVELRCDPISGHTALYWYRQSLGQGLEFLIYFQGNSAPDKSGLPSDRFSAERTGGSVSTLTIQRTQQEDSAVYLCASSSALVSYEQYFGPGTRLTVT.